This record looks at one TCR beta chain sequence and its context. Its antigen is unidentified. The ends were cut back, 7 bases at V and 5 bases at J, with 7 bases in the middle. This CDR3 is 11 amino acids long. This sample is part of a study of T cell responses to AZD1222 COVID-19 vaccine. The repertoire was sequenced with immunoSEQ multiplex PCR; TCRdb's copy has only in-frame clones and lacks some. The top ten clones hold over 12% of a sample with 56,000 or so clones, 80% to 90% of them seen once. Study-wide results and caveats: Scientists sampled the repertoires only once the peak T cell response had passed.

The sample in question was peripheral blood, obtained on day 0 of AZD1222 vaccination. The genes are TRBV12-3 or TRBV12-4 and TRBJ2-3; no reliable D call. The sequence came from an adult in good health. The CDR3 sequence is CASTRGDTQYF. The CDR3 region has the DNA TGTGCCAGCACCCGCGGAGATACGCAGTATTTT.